This T cell receptor (beta chain) comes out of a study of T cell responses to AZD1222 COVID-19 vaccine. This CDR3 is built from 13 residues. V lost 5 bases to trimming and J lost 2 bases, with 7 bases between them. CDR1 LNHDA and CDR2 SQIVND come from the germline V gene (reference sequence). This clone was counted a single time. Assay used: immunoSEQ multiplex PCR; TCRdb lists only in-frame clones, some missing. The table shows roughly 66,000 clones, with around 83% occurring only once. This TCR was sampled from an adult in good health. V usage is TRBV19 and J usage is TRBJ2-1, with D tentatively TRBD1 (5 bases). The source material was peripheral blood, sampled on day 0 of AZD1222 vaccination. Here the CDR3 reads CASSGHTYNEQFF. CDR3 DNA: TGTGCCAGTAGTGGACATACCTACAATGAGCAGTTCTTC.